Listed below are T cell receptor beta chains from one sample, sequenced in a study of T cell clonotyping in hematopoietic cell transplantation. Sequencing was performed with immunoSEQ multiplex PCR; in TCRdb, only in-frame clones are kept and a portion is missing. The table records 25,000 to 30,000 clones, just over 90% of them present only once. The sequenced sample was peripheral blood mononuclear cells, obtained before stem cell transplant. These receptors were obtained from a man aged 50 to 59 with acute myeloid leukemia. Some clones in this sample may be carry-over from other donors' samples. CDR3s include the opening cysteine and the closing phenylalanine or tryptophan.

J gene: TRBJ1-1; V gene: TRBV4-3; CDR3 protein: CASSQGTALNTEAFF
J gene: TRBJ1-1; V gene: TRBV19; CDR3 protein: CASSIDSDTEAFF
J gene: TRBJ2-3; V gene: TRBV13; CDR3 protein: CASSYGSGTSTDTQYF
J gene: TRBJ1-2; V gene: TRBV4-3; CDR3 protein: CASSLKLRGTAAGDGYTF
J gene: TRBJ2-5; V gene: TRBV29-1; CDR3 protein: CSVVEAGGETQYF
J gene: TRBJ2-3; V gene: TRBV7-9; CDR3 protein: CASSLKWRLAGVADTQYF
J gene: TRBJ2-1; V gene: TRBV2; CDR3 protein: CASSERWSSYNEQFF
J gene: TRBJ2-7; V gene: TRBV28; CDR3 protein: CASSPPSGGAYEQYF
J gene: TRBJ2-1; V gene: TRBV7-9; CDR3 protein: CASSLRQASSYNEQFF
J gene: TRBJ1-2; V gene: TRBV7-2; CDR3 protein: CASSSQINRVGGYTF
J gene: TRBJ2-2; V gene: TRBV7-2; CDR3 protein: CASSLAGGANTGELFF
J gene: TRBJ2-5; V gene: TRBV6-1; CDR3 protein: CASSVRDRVETQYF
J gene: TRBJ1-2; V gene: TRBV7-9; CDR3 protein: CASSSGQTHYGYTF
J gene: TRBJ2-3; V gene: TRBV20-1; CDR3 protein: CSCDNTDTQYF
J gene: TRBJ1-2; V gene: TRBV5-1; CDR3 protein: CASGPGVLTNYGYTF
J gene: TRBJ2-1; V gene: TRBV5-1; CDR3 protein: CASSLVGTGAKYNEQFF
J gene: TRBJ2-7; V gene: TRBV5-6; CDR3 protein: CASSLTGDEQYF
J gene: TRBJ1-5; V gene: TRBV30; CDR3 protein: CAWSVRFRGNQPQHF
J gene: TRBJ2-5; V gene: TRBV6-5; CDR3 protein: CASRLPRGLQYF
J gene: TRBJ2-3; V gene: TRBV19; CDR3 protein: CASSLDTGTDTQYF
J gene: TRBJ2-3; V gene: TRBV7-8; CDR3 protein: CASSPKLMTSTDTQYF
J gene: TRBJ1-1; V gene: TRBV5-1; CDR3 protein: CASSPQGTGEPNTEAFF
J gene: TRBJ1-1; V gene: TRBV28; CDR3 protein: CASSLGGDPRGAFF
J gene: TRBJ2-7; V gene: TRBV28; CDR3 protein: CASSPGTSVDYEQYF
J gene: TRBJ2-3; V gene: TRBV4-1; CDR3 protein: CASSQEILAGLTDTQYF
J gene: TRBJ2-7; V gene: TRBV5-4; CDR3 protein: CASSLEYEQYF
J gene: TRBJ1-5; V gene: TRBV4-3; CDR3 protein: CASSQDWVFANQPQHF
J gene: TRBJ2-6; V gene: TRBV19; CDR3 protein: CASSPFIRAGLLKANVLTF
J gene: TRBJ2-3; V gene: TRBV7-2; CDR3 protein: CASSLAGRFTDTQYF
J gene: TRBJ2-1; V gene: TRBV5-1; CDR3 protein: CASSPGTETYNEQFF
J gene: TRBJ1-1; V gene: TRBV28; CDR3 protein: CASRAARGTEAFF
J gene: TRBJ1-1; V gene: TRBV5-1; CDR3 protein: CASSLGGQKEAFF
J gene: TRBJ1-2; V gene: TRBV7-2; CDR3 protein: CASSPPLAILNYGYTF
J gene: TRBJ2-6; V gene: TRBV9; CDR3 protein: CASSPGGRLAGANVLTF
J gene: TRBJ1-5; V gene: TRBV7-2; CDR3 protein: CASSLTHGGRSPQHF
J gene: TRBJ2-5; V gene: TRBV7-6; CDR3 protein: CASRPMGWFVETQYF
J gene: TRBJ2-7; V gene: TRBV10-3; CDR3 protein: CAISEWAGGAGEQYF
J gene: TRBJ2-7; V gene: TRBV9; CDR3 protein: CASSVAGKDEQYF
J gene: TRBJ2-3; V gene: TRBV9; CDR3 protein: CASSGLQGPDTQYF
J gene: TRBJ2-2; V gene: TRBV5-6; CDR3 protein: CASSLVAGGTGELFF
J gene: TRBJ1-1; V gene: TRBV4-2; CDR3 protein: CASSQDEGRVREAFF
J gene: TRBJ2-7; V gene: TRBV7-8; CDR3 protein: CASSLRGHSSYEQYF
J gene: TRBJ2-5; V gene: TRBV7-4; CDR3 protein: CASSYTSQETQYF
J gene: TRBJ2-7; V gene: TRBV6-5; CDR3 protein: CASSYRPGLGRNEQYF
J gene: TRBJ2-3; V gene: TRBV2; CDR3 protein: CASVSGDTQYF
J gene: TRBJ1-2; V gene: TRBV7-3; CDR3 protein: CASSPDRSYGYTF